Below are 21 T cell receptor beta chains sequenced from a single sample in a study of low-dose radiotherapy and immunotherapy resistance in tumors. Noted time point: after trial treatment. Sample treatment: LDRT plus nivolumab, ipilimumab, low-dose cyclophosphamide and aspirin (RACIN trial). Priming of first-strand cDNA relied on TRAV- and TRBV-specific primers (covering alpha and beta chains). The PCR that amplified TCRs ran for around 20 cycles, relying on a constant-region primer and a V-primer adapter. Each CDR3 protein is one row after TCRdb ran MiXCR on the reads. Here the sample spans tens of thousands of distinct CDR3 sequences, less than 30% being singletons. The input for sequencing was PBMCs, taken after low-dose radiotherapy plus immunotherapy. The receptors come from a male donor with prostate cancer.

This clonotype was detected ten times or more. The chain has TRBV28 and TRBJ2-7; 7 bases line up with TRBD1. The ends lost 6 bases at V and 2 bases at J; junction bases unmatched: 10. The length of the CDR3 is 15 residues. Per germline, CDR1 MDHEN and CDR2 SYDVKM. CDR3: CASSIDRARTYEQYF. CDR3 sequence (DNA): TGTGCCAGCAGCATAGACAGGGCGCGGACCTACGAGCAGTACTTC.

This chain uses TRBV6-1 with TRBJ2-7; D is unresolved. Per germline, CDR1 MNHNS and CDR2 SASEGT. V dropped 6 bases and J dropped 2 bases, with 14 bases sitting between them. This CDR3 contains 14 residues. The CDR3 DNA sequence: TGTGCCAGCAGGCCAGATGGACGCCCCTACGAGCAGTACTTC. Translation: CASRPDGRPYEQYF.

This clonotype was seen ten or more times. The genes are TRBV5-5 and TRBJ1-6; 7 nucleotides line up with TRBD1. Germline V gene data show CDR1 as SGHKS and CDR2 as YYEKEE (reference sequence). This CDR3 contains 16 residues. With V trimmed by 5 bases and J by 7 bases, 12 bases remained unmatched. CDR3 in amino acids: CASRSGRDRGNSPLHF. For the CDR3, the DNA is TGTGCCAGCAGATCCGGCCGGGACAGAGGAAATTCACCCCTCCACTTT.

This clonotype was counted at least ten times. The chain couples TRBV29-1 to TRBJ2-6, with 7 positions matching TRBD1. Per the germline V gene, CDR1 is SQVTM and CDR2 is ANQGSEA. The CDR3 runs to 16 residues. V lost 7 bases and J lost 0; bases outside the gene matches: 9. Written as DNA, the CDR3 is TGCAGCGCCGGGACAGCTCTTAACTCTGGGGCCAACGTCCTGACTTTC. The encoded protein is CSAGTALNSGANVLTF.

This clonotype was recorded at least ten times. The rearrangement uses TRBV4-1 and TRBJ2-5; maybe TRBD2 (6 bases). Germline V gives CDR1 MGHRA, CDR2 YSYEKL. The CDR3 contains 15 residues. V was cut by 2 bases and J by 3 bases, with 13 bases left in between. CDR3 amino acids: CASSQIGGRKETQYF. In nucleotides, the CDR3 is TGCGCCAGCAGCCAAATCGGGGGTAGGAAAGAGACCCAGTACTTC.

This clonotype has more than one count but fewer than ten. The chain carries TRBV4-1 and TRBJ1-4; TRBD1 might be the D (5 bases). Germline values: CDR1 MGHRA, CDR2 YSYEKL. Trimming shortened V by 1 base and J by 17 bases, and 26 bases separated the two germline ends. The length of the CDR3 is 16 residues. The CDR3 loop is CASSQARVLRMELFFF. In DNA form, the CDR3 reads TGCGCCAGCAGCCAAGCCAGGGTCCTTCGAATGGAACTGTTTTTTTTT.

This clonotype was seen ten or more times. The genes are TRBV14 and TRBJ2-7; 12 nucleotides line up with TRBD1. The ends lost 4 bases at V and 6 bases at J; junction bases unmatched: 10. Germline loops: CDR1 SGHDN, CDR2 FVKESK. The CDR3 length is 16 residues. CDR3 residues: CASSPRSGTGGSEQYF. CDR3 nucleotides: TGTGCCAGCAGCCCACGCTCCGGGACAGGGGGCAGCGAGCAGTACTTC.

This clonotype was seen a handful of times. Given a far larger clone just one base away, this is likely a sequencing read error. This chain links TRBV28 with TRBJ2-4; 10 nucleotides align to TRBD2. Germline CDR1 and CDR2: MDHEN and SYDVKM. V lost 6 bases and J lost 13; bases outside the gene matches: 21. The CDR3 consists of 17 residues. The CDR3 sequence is CASSRGLAATSRNEQYF. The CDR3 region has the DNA TGTGCCAGCAGCCGTGGACTAGCGGCTACGTCTCGGAATGAGCAGTACTTC. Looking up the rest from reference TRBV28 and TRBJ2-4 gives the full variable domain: DVKVTQSSRYLVKRTGEKVFLECVQDMDHENMFWYRQDPGLGLRLIYFSYDVKMKEKGDIPEGYSVSREKKERFSLILESASTNQTSMYLCASSRGLAATSRNEQYFGAGTRLSVL.

The CDR3 DNA follows: TGTGCCAGCAACTTGAAGACAGAGACTAGCACAGATACGCAGTATTTT. This translates into CASNLKTETSTDTQYF. The chain is built from TRBV2 and TRBJ2-3, with D perhaps TRBD1 (5 bases). V lost 7 bases and J lost 0, with 17 bases in between. Germline V CDR1 and CDR2: SNHLY, FYNNEI. This CDR3 comprises 16 residues.

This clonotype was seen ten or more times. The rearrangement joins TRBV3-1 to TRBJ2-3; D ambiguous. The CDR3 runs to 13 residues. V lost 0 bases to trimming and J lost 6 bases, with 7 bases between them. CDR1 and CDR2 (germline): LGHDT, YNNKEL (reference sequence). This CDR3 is CASSQDLVDTQYF. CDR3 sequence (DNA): TGTGCCAGCAGCCAAGATCTTGTTGATACGCAGTATTTT.

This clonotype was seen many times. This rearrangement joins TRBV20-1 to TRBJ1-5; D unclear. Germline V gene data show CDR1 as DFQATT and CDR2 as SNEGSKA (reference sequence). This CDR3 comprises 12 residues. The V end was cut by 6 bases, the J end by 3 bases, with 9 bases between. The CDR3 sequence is CSAANNNQPQHF. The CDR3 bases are TGCAGTGCCGCGAACAACAATCAGCCCCAGCATTTT.

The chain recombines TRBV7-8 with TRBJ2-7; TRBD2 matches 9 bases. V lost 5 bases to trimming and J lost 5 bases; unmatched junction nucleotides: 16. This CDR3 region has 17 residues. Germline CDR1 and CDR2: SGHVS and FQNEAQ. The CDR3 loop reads CASSLSLAGAKGDEQYF. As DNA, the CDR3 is TGTGCCAGCAGCCTCAGCTTAGCGGGGGCCAAGGGGGACGAGCAGTACTTC.

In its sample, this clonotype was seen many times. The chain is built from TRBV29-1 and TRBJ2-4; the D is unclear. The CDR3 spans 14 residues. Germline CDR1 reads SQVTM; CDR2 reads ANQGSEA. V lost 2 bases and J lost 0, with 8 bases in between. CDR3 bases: TGCAGCGTTGAATTTGGGTTAGCCAAAAACATTCAGTACTTC. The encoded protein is CSVEFGLAKNIQYF.

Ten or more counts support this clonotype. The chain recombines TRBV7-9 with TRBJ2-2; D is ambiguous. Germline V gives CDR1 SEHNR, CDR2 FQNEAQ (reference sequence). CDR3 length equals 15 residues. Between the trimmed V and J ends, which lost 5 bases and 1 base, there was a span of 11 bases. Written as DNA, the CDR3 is TGTGCCAGCAGCGCTCTGACCTTGAACACCGGGGAGCTGTTTTTT. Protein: CASSALTLNTGELFF.

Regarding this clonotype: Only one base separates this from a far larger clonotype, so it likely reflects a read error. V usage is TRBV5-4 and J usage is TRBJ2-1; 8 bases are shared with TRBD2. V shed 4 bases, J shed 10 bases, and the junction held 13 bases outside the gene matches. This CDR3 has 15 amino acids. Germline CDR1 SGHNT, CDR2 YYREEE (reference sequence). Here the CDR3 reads CASSGRSGTFYEQFF. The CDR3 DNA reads TGTGCCAGCAGCGGTCGTAGCGGGACCTTCTACGAGCAGTTCTTC.

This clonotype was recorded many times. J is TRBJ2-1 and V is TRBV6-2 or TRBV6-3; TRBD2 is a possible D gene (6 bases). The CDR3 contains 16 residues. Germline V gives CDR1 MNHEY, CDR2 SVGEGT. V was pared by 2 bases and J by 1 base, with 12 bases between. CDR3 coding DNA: TGTGCCAGCAGTTACGATGCGGGATCTTCCTACAATGAGCAGTTCTTC. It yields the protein CASSYDAGSSYNEQFF.

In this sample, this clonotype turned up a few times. Here the CDR3 DNA reads TGTGCCACCGGTGGGGCGGAGGTCGAAAAACTGTTTTTT. As protein: CATGGAEVEKLFF. V and J are TRBV28 and TRBJ1-4; D perhaps matches TRBD1 (5 bases). The CDR3 is made up of 13 amino acids. V gave up 10 bases and J gave up 8 bases, with 17 bases separating them. From germline, CDR1 is MDHEN and CDR2 SYDVKM. The variable domain in full, completed from reference TRBV28 and TRBJ1-4, reads DVKVTQSSRYLVKRTGEKVFLECVQDMDHENMFWYRQDPGLGLRLIYFSYDVKMKEKGDIPEGYSVSREKKERFSLILESASTNQTSMYLCATGGAEVEKLFFGSGTQLSVL.

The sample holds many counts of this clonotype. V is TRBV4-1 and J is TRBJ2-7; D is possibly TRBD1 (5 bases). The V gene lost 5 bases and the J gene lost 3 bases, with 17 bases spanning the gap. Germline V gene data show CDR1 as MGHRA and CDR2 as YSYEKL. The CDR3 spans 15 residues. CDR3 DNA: TGCGCCAGCAGCATCCAGGGAACCCCCGTCTACGAGCAGTACTTC. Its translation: CASSIQGTPVYEQYF.

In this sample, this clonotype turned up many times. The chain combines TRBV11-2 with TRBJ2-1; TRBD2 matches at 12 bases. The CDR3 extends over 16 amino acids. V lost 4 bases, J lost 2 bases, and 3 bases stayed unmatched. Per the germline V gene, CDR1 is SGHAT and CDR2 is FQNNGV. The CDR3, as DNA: TGTGCCAGCAGCTCAAGGACTAGCGGGACCTACAATGAGCAGTTCTTC. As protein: CASSSRTSGTYNEQFF.

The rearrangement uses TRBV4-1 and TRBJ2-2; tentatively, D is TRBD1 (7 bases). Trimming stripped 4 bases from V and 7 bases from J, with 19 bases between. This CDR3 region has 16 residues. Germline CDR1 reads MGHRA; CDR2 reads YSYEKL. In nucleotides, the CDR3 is TGCGCCAGCAGCCTACTCCCGACAGGGAGGAACGGGGAGCTGTTTTTT. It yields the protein CASSLLPTGRNGELFF.

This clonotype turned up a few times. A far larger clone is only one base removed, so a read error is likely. DNA for the CDR3: TGTGCCAGCAGCCCGAGACAGGATTTCTCCGCCGAGCAGTTCTTC. Translation: CASSPRQDFSAEQFF. The chain is built from TRBV4-2 and TRBJ2-1; maybe TRBD1 (6 bases). This CDR3 spans 15 amino acids. Germline V gene lookup returns CDR1 LGHNA and CDR2 YNFKEQ. Trimming removed 4 bases from V and 10 bases from J, with 20 bases in between.